Sequencing of this T cell receptor beta chain was carried out in a study of CD8 T cells in Susac syndrome. General study points: The study conceded that its TCR sequencing and HLA analysis involved relatively few individuals.

Random hexamers primed reverse transcription of about 0.5 to 1 ug RNA. The method of amplification for TCR beta CDR3 was immunoSEQ multiplex PCR, covering 54 Vbeta and 13 Jbeta. TCRdb fed the immunoSEQ multiplex PCR reads into MiXCR, producing one record per CDR3 protein. In the table there are around 69,000 distinct CDR3 sequences, roughly 95% of which are singletons. From blood CD8+ and CD4+ T cells, TCR beta sequences were generated. Included as multiple sclerosis controls were treatment-naive patients who had stable or active relapsing-remitting disease. A remark on this clonotype: Its antigen is not known.

The sequenced sample was CD4+ T cells from PBMCs. This sequence originates from a human donor with multiple sclerosis.

The CDR3 protein is CASSAPQGRAFF. The DNA of the CDR3 is TGTGCCAGCAGTGCCCCCCAGGGAAGGGCTTTCTTT. The chain has TRBV27 and TRBJ1-1; a weak D match, TRBD1 (5 bases). Germline V gene data show CDR1 as MNHEY and CDR2 as SMNVEV (reference sequence). V lost 5 bases to trimming and J lost 11 bases, with 15 bases between them. This CDR3 is built from 12 residues.